This T cell receptor beta chain was recovered during a study of control samples from healthy donors and cancer patients. Trimming removed 5 bases from V and 9 bases from J; junction bases left unmatched: 20. The length of the CDR3 is 16 residues. Germline assignment: CDR1 SQVTM and CDR2 ANQGSEA. This table comes from immunoSEQ multiplex PCR, and its TCRdb copy is limited to in-frame clones, with some not included. The sample yields 100,000 to 150,000 clones, about 88% seen once. This clonotype originated in a man aged 18 to 35 in good health. The rearrangement links TRBV29-1 to TRBJ2-3, with 7 bases matching TRBD2. The specimen was blood. The CDR3 protein is CSVRASGFFYEGTQYF. The CDR3, as DNA: TGCAGCGTTCGGGCTAGCGGATTCTTTTACGAGGGCACGCAGTATTTT.